Sequencing of this T cell receptor beta chain was carried out in a study of blood T cells in healthy people across ages. Looking at the study overall: About one barcoded beta molecule per two T cells was the capture yield of template switching.

V was cut by 2 bases and J by 3 bases, with 11 bases left in between. Germline V gives CDR1 SQVTM, CDR2 ANQGSEA. This CDR3 is built from 13 residues. Sample-barcoded 5' priming and a J-beta primer mix drove a second PCR of roughly 6 to 12 cycles. TCRdb re-derived calls from the 5' RACE reads in MiXCR, one entry per CDR3 protein. Among 1,100,000 or so distinct CDR3 sequences listed, 40% to 50% were seen once. Whole-study results and caveats: Using unsorted PBMCs precluded a conclusive naive versus antigen-experienced comparison.

This clonotype was detected many times. Its target is unknown. The TCR comes from a woman aged 60 to 75 in good health. Sequencing was performed on blood. The chain carries TRBV29-1 and TRBJ2-7; D call uncertain. Here the CDR3 reads CSVEKDGLYEQYF. CDR3 nucleotide sequence: TGCAGCGTTGAAAAGGACGGTCTCTACGAGCAGTACTTC.